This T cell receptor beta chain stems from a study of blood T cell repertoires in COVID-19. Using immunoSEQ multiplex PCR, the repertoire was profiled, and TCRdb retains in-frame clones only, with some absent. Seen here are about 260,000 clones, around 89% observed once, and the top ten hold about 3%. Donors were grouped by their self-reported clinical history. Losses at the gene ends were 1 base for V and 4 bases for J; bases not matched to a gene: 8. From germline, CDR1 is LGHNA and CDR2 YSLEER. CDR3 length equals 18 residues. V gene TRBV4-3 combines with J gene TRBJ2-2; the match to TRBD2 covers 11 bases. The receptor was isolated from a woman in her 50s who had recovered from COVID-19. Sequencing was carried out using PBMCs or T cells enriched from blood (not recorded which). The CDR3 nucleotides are TGCGCCAGCAGCCAAGGAGCCACTAGCGGGAGTATCACCGGGGAGCTGTTTTTT. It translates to CASSQGATSGSITGELFF.